Below are 21 T cell receptor beta chains sequenced from a single sample in a study of T cell repertoires in cytomegalovirus infection. TCRdb re-analysed the reads in MiXCR, keeping a single row per CDR3 protein. The table has almost 500,000 distinct CDR3 sequences, over 9% seen once. Sample: PBMCs. Receptors were obtained from a human donor in good health (CMV status not recorded). Some clones in this sample may be carry-over from other donors' samples.

J is TRBJ2-1 and V is TRBV12-3 or TRBV12-4; 9 bases match TRBD1. CDR3 length equals 14 residues. V dropped 6 bases and J dropped 15; count of bases not matched to a gene: 15. Here the CDR3 DNA reads TGTGCCAGCAGCTCACGTTCGGGACCGGGACAGGGGTTCTTC. Translating it yields CASSSRSGPGQGFF.

This clonotype was observed a handful of times. The V call is TRBV19, the J call TRBJ2-6, with D perhaps matching TRBD1 or TRBD2 (5 bases each). Trimming took off 7 bases at V and 4 bases at J, with 14 bases between the two ends. Germline CDR1 reads LNHDA; CDR2 reads SQIVND (reference sequence). CDR3 length equals 15 residues. The CDR3 sequence is CASIMGESGANVLTF. The CDR3 region has the DNA TGTGCCAGTATTATGGGGGAGTCGGGGGCCAACGTCCTGACTTTC.

This clonotype was seen many times. V gene TRBV7-2 combines with J gene TRBJ2-3; 9 nucleotides line up with TRBD1. CDR3 length: 18 residues. Trimming at V came to 6 bases and at J to 0 bases, leaving 13 bases not matched to a gene. Germline CDR1 reads SGHTA; CDR2 reads FQGNSA. This CDR3 is CASRTGQGPPASTDTQYF. For the CDR3, the DNA is TGTGCCAGCAGGACAGGACAGGGGCCACCGGCTAGCACAGATACGCAGTATTTT.

There are a few counts of this clonotype. CDR3 nucleotides: TGTGCCAGCAGTCCCGCTTTAGCGGGAGGAAGGACAGATACGCAGTATTTT. It specifies CASSPALAGGRTDTQYF. J is TRBJ2-3 and V is TRBV28; 10 bases match TRBD2. This CDR3 is 17 amino acids long. Germline V lookup: CDR1 MDHEN, CDR2 SYDVKM. V dropped 5 bases and J dropped 3; count of bases not matched to a gene: 11.

The rearrangement joins TRBV7-3 to TRBJ1-5; D is undetermined. With 2 bases removed from V and 9 bases from J, the gap between germline ends came to 11 bases. The V gene's germline CDR1 is SGHTA and CDR2 FQGTGA. The CDR3 is 13 amino acids. This chain's CDR3 is CASSLESPGPQHF. In nucleotides, the CDR3 is TGTGCCAGCAGCTTAGAGTCCCCTGGGCCCCAGCATTTT.

The chain carries TRBV7-9 and TRBJ1-1, with D possibly TRBD1 on 5 matching bases. V lost 4 bases to trimming and J lost 0 bases, with 15 bases between them. Germline CDR1 and CDR2: SEHNR and FQNEAQ (reference sequence). The CDR3 spans 16 residues. The DNA for the CDR3 is TGTGCCAGCAGCTCCGCCCGCCTGACAGTGAACACTGAAGCTTTCTTT. Residues: CASSSARLTVNTEAFF.

This clonotype was found a few times. V and J are TRBV7-9 and TRBJ1-1; no reliable D call. The CDR3 runs 12 residues. CDR1 is SEHNR, CDR2 FQNEAQ, per germline (reference sequence). V lost 5 bases, J lost 5 bases, and 9 bases lay in between. The CDR3 reads CASSQRRTEAFF. DNA for the CDR3: TGTGCCAGCAGCCAGCGGAGGACTGAAGCTTTCTTT.

This clonotype was picked up many times. The V gene is TRBV5-4, the J gene TRBJ2-3; perhaps TRBD2 as D (6 bases). V lost 5 bases and J 0 bases, leaving 10 bases between the germline ends. Germline lookup yields CDR1 SGHNT and CDR2 YYREEE (reference sequence). The CDR3 runs to 14 residues. The CDR3 loop reads CASSVAGSTDTQYF. The DNA of the CDR3 is TGTGCCAGCAGTGTCGCGGGGAGCACAGATACGCAGTATTTT.

The rearrangement links TRBV14 to TRBJ2-2, with a weak D call TRBD2 (5 bases). CDR1 is SGHDN and CDR2 is FVKESK in the germline V gene. V was cut by 2 bases and J by 3 bases, with 10 bases left in between. The CDR3 is 15 residues long. CDR3 nucleotides: TGTGCCAGCAGCCAATTCAAGGGAGACACCGGGGAGCTGTTTTTT. Translation gives CASSQFKGDTGELFF.

This clonotype was counted at least ten times. V and J are TRBV5-1 and TRBJ1-6; D remains unclear. The germline gives CDR1 SGHRS, CDR2 YFSETQ. V was cut by 4 bases and J by 10 bases, with 15 bases left in between. There are 14 residues in the CDR3. Here the CDR3 reads CASSNGEILSPLHF. The CDR3 bases are TGCGCCAGCAGCAATGGGGAGATCTTGTCACCCCTCCACTTT.

This clonotype was recorded many times. The chain joins TRBV7-9 to TRBJ2-1; perhaps D is TRBD1 or TRBD2 (6 bases each). The CDR3 has 17 amino acids. The V gene's germline CDR1 is SEHNR and CDR2 FQNEAQ (reference sequence). Trimming removed 4 bases at V and 3 bases at J, with 19 bases between. The DNA of the CDR3 is TGTGCCAGCAGCTCTTCTCCGGGGGCGGGCCACTACAATGAGCAGTTCTTC. It yields the protein CASSSSPGAGHYNEQFF.

This clonotype was counted many times. This chain joins TRBV7-2 and TRBJ1-3; D call uncertain. Trimming pared 6 bases from V and 0 bases from J, leaving 6 bases between. The CDR3 is 13 amino acids. In germline, CDR1 is SGHTA, CDR2 FQGNSA. In DNA, the CDR3 is TGTGCCAGCAGTACAGACTCTGGAAACACCATATATTTT. Its protein is CASSTDSGNTIYF.

This clonotype showed up many times. The chain combines TRBV12-3 or TRBV12-4 with TRBJ2-2; D is uncertain. The CDR3 is 11 amino acids. Trimming removed 5 bases from V and 8 bases from J, with 6 bases in between. The CDR3 spells CASSMGGELFF. CDR3 coding DNA: TGTGCCAGCAGTATGGGGGGGGAGCTGTTTTTT.

The chain has TRBV29-1 and TRBJ2-3; 8 nucleotides match TRBD2. V shed 6 bases, J shed 4 bases, and the junction held 12 bases outside the gene matches. Germline V CDR1 and CDR2: SQVTM, ANQGSEA. This CDR3 comprises 15 residues. CDR3 sequence: CSVLRPGLGADTQYF. In nucleotides, the CDR3 is TGCAGCGTCTTGAGACCGGGACTAGGAGCAGATACGCAGTATTTT.

This clonotype was found many times. This chain's CDR3 is CASSAGGSRSYEQYF. The DNA for the CDR3 is TGTGCCAGCAGTGCTGGCGGGAGTAGGTCCTACGAGCAGTACTTC. The chain recombines TRBV6-1 with TRBJ2-7, with 7 bases fitting TRBD2. In germline, CDR1 is MNHNS, CDR2 SASEGT. V gave up 4 bases and J gave up 1 base; unmatched junction bases: 7. The CDR3 consists of 15 residues.

The CDR3 coding sequence is TGTGCCAGTAAAGGGGGGAATAATTCACCCCTCCACTTT. The encoded protein is CASKGGNNSPLHF. V usage is TRBV19 and J usage is TRBJ1-6; perhaps TRBD1 as D (6 bases). The length of the CDR3 is 13 residues. Trimming cost V 7 bases and J 5 bases, with 9 bases left between them. Germline V CDR1 and CDR2: LNHDA, SQIVND (reference sequence).

This clonotype was recorded at least ten times. This sequence joins TRBV19 and TRBJ1-5; TRBD1 matches at 8 bases. V lost 5 bases and J lost 3; bases outside the gene matches: 9. Per the germline V gene, CDR1 is LNHDA and CDR2 is SQIVND (reference sequence). The CDR3 sequence is 16 residues long. The CDR3 loop is CASSPVRQGANQPQHF. CDR3 bases: TGTGCCAGTAGTCCTGTCCGTCAGGGGGCCAATCAGCCCCAGCATTTT.

This clonotype was detected many times. The J gene is TRBJ2-1, the V gene TRBV28; 8 nucleotides match TRBD2. The CDR3 runs 15 residues. Germline CDR1 MDHEN, CDR2 SYDVKM. Trimming removed 7 bases from V and 1 base from J; junction bases left unmatched: 6. The CDR3 region has the DNA TGTGCCAGCAAGACGGGAGGGCCGTCCTACAATGAGCAGTTCTTC. Its translation: CASKTGGPSYNEQFF. The full variable domain, completed using reference TRBV28 and TRBJ2-1, is DVKVTQSSRYLVKRTGEKVFLECVQDMDHENMFWYRQDPGLGLRLIYFSYDVKMKEKGDIPEGYSVSREKKERFSLILESASTNQTSMYLCASKTGGPSYNEQFFGPGTRLTVL.

This clonotype was found many times. CDR3 sequence: CASRAGTGSPSSYNEQFF. CDR3 bases: TGTGCCAGCAGGGCCGGGACAGGCTCCCCTAGCTCCTACAATGAGCAGTTCTTC. This sequence joins TRBV7-9 and TRBJ2-1, with 8 bases lining up with TRBD1. Germline loops: CDR1 SEHNR, CDR2 FQNEAQ (reference sequence). V gave up 6 bases and J gave up 0 bases; unmatched junction bases: 13. The CDR3 runs 18 residues.

This clonotype was counted only a few times. The chain is built from TRBV29-1 and TRBJ2-7; 8 nucleotides align to TRBD2. CDR1 and CDR2 (germline): SQVTM, ANQGSEA. CDR3 size: 14 residues. With V trimmed by 2 bases and J by 0 bases, 3 bases remained unmatched. The chain's CDR3 is CSVELAGSSYEQYF. Written as DNA, the CDR3 is TGCAGCGTTGAATTAGCGGGGAGCTCCTACGAGCAGTACTTC.

In its sample, this clonotype was seen a few times. Here the CDR3 reads CSARNDRGKETQYF. CDR3 nucleotides: TGCAGTGCTCGCAACGACAGGGGCAAAGAGACCCAGTACTTC. This chain uses TRBV20-1 with TRBJ2-5; TRBD1 matches 8 bases. The V and J ends lost 5 bases and 3 bases, in that order; junction bases with no gene match: 8. The germline V gene has CDR1 DFQATT and CDR2 SNEGSKA (reference sequence). The CDR3 runs 14 residues.